Following are 27 T cell receptor beta chains from one sample sequenced in a study of chemoradiotherapy in HPV16-positive cancers. TCRdb's copy holds only in-frame clones and misses some; the assay was immunoSEQ multiplex PCR. The table has some 20,000 clones, 73% seen once. Sample collection was performed from a patient who underwent chemoradiotherapy. The receptors here all came from a human donor with HPV-associated anogenital cancer.

The chain combines TRBV30 with TRBJ2-2; D unresolved. The ends were cut back, 2 bases at V and 8 bases at J, with 12 bases in the middle. This CDR3 has 13 residues. CDR1 and CDR2 (germline): GTSNPN, SVGIG (reference sequence). CDR3 residues: CAWSIGTGGELFF. CDR3 bases: TGTGCCTGGAGTATTGGCACCGGTGGGGAGCTGTTTTTT.

The chain uses TRBV11-3 and TRBJ2-7, with 12 positions matching TRBD2. The ends lost 5 bases at V and 4 bases at J; junction bases unmatched: 3. Germline V gene data show CDR1 as SGHNT and CDR2 as YENEEA. The CDR3 totals 14 residues. This CDR3 is CASSLTSGSYEQYF. The CDR3 DNA reads TGTGCCAGCAGCCTGACTAGCGGGAGTTACGAGCAGTACTTC.

This clone was seen a few times. The V and J genes are TRBV28 and TRBJ1-6; maybe TRBD1 (5 bases). Trimming pared 2 bases from V and 8 bases from J, leaving 7 bases between. Germline CDR1 MDHEN, CDR2 SYDVKM. This CDR3 contains 13 residues. The CDR3 DNA sequence: TGTGCCAGCAGTTTAGTGGGGGATTCACCCCTCCACTTT. It yields the protein CASSLVGDSPLHF. The full variable domain, with the rest looked up from reference TRBV28 and TRBJ1-6, is DVKVTQSSRYLVKRTGEKVFLECVQDMDHENMFWYRQDPGLGLRLIYFSYDVKMKEKGDIPEGYSVSREKKERFSLILESASTNQTSMYLCASSLVGDSPLHFGNGTRLTVT.

CDR3 in DNA: TGTGCCAGCAGCGTCGACAGGGTGGCGGGCTACAATGAGCAGTTCTTC. It encodes CASSVDRVAGYNEQFF. The chain links TRBV9 to TRBJ2-1; 7 nucleotides match TRBD1. The CDR3 spans 16 residues. Unmatched junction bases numbered 8, after V lost 2 bases and J lost 3 bases. CDR1 SGDLS and CDR2 YYNGEE come from the germline V gene.

This clone was observed a few times. This chain links TRBV5-1 with TRBJ2-5; 11 bases agree with TRBD2. The CDR3 is made up of 15 amino acids. V lost 4 bases and J lost 1; bases outside the gene matches: 3. The V gene's germline CDR1 is SGHRS and CDR2 YFSETQ. The CDR3 DNA sequence: TGCGCCAGCAGCCGGGGGACTAGCGGCCAAGAGACCCAGTACTTC. This sequence encodes CASSRGTSGQETQYF. Filled out from reference TRBV5-1 and TRBJ2-5, the complete variable domain reads KAGVTQTPRYLIKTRGQQVTLSCSPISGHRSVSWYQQTPGQGLQFLFEYFSETQRNKGNFPGRFSGRQFSNSRSEMNVSTLELGDSALYLCASSRGTSGQETQYFGPGTRLLVL.

This chain links TRBV27 with TRBJ2-3; possibly TRBD1 for D (6 bases). V lost 2 bases, J lost 4 bases, and 13 bases lay in between. This CDR3 has 15 amino acids. The germline gives CDR1 MNHEY, CDR2 SMNVEV (reference sequence). The CDR3 region has the DNA TGTGCCAGCAGTTTACTACAGGGTTTAGCAGATACGCAGTATTTT. It codes for CASSLLQGLADTQYF.

This rearrangement joins TRBV30 to TRBJ2-1; 8 bases agree with TRBD1. This CDR3 comprises 14 residues. The V gene's germline CDR1 is GTSNPN and CDR2 SVGIG (reference sequence). J was trimmed by 6 bases and V by 4 bases; bases with no gene match: 8. CDR3 region: CAWIAGTGVNEQFF. CDR3 nucleotides: TGTGCCTGGATTGCCGGGACAGGAGTCAATGAGCAGTTCTTC. The full variable domain, in which reference TRBV30 and TRBJ2-1 provide the parts outside the CDR3, is SQTIHQWPATLVQPVGSPLSLECTVEGTSNPNLYWYRQAAGRGLQLLFYSVGIGQISSEVPQNLSASRPQDRQFILSSKKLLLSDSGFYLCAWIAGTGVNEQFFGPGTRLTVL.

This clone was observed a few times. The chain recombines TRBV5-1 with TRBJ2-1; D call uncertain. Germline V gene data show CDR1 as SGHRS and CDR2 as YFSETQ. The CDR3 length is 14 residues. V lost 1 base and J lost 3, with 8 bases in between. The CDR3 loop is CASSLIVDYNEQFF. For the CDR3, the DNA is TGCGCCAGCAGCTTGATAGTAGACTACAATGAGCAGTTCTTC.

This chain uses TRBV10-3 with TRBJ1-5; 7 bases are a match to TRBD1. Germline CDR1 is ENHRY and CDR2 is SYGVKD. Unmatched junction bases numbered 8, after V lost 6 bases and J lost 6 bases. The CDR3 has 14 amino acids. The CDR3 sequence: CAISPGGGGQPQHF. CDR3 DNA: TGTGCCATCAGCCCAGGGGGAGGTGGTCAGCCCCAGCATTTT.

This clone was seen a handful of times. The V and J genes are TRBV7-6 and TRBJ2-7, with D maybe TRBD2 (6 bases). The CDR3 runs 15 residues. V lost 5 bases and J 3 bases, leaving 17 bases between the germline ends. The germline CDR1 and CDR2 sequences are SGHVS and FNYEAQ. As DNA, the CDR3 is TGTGCCAGCAGCCCATGGGGGGACCCAGGCTACGAGCAGTACTTC. It specifies CASSPWGDPGYEQYF.

The chain has TRBV5-6 and TRBJ2-7; 7 positions match TRBD1. Looked up from germline, CDR1 is SGHDT and CDR2 is YYEEEE. The ends lost 4 bases at V and 2 bases at J; junction bases unmatched: 6. CDR3 size: 14 residues. This chain's CDR3 is CASSAGTETYEQYF. The CDR3 nucleotides are TGTGCCAGCAGCGCCGGGACAGAGACCTACGAGCAGTACTTC.

This chain's CDR3 is CASSLGPVNTEAFF. CDR3 nucleotides: TGTGCCAGCAGCTTAGGGCCGGTGAACACTGAAGCTTTCTTT. The chain recombines TRBV11-3 with TRBJ1-1; no reliable D call. Germline CDR1 SGHNT, CDR2 YENEEA. The V and J ends lost 1 base and 0 bases respectively, with 6 bases between them. The CDR3 loop spans 14 amino acids.

This chain uses TRBV7-3 with TRBJ1-3, with D possibly matching TRBD1 (5 bases). V lost 3 bases and J lost 0, with 9 bases in between. Germline V gene sequence: CDR1 SGHTA, CDR2 FQGTGA. There are 15 residues in the CDR3. The CDR3 sequence: CASSFGGVSGNTIYF. CDR3 nucleotides: TGTGCCAGCAGCTTCGGGGGGGTCTCTGGAAACACCATATATTTT.

This rearrangement joins TRBV12-5 to TRBJ1-2; a possible D gene is TRBD1 (5 bases). The CDR3 runs 15 residues. Germline lookup yields CDR1 LGHNT and CDR2 FRNRAP. Trimming pared 1 base from V and 5 bases from J, leaving 14 bases between. DNA for the CDR3: TGTGCTAGTGGTTTGGCCCCAGGGATAACGTATGGCTACACCTTC. It specifies CASGLAPGITYGYTF.

The chain couples TRBV28 to TRBJ2-2; D remains ambiguous. Germline CDR1 is MDHEN and CDR2 is SYDVKM. Trimming pared 4 bases from V and 5 bases from J, leaving 8 bases between. The CDR3 has 13 residues. The CDR3 nucleotides are TGTGCCAGCAGTTCTGGGCAAACCGGGGAGCTGTTTTTT. It specifies CASSSGQTGELFF.

The V and J genes are TRBV19 and TRBJ2-2, with D possibly matching TRBD2 (5 bases). V lost 5 bases to trimming and J lost 0 bases, with 10 bases between them. This CDR3 is built from 15 residues. The germline gives CDR1 LNHDA, CDR2 SQIVND (reference sequence). The CDR3 region has the DNA TGTGCCAGTAGTGCGCGGGCGGCGAACACCGGGGAGCTGTTTTTT. Protein: CASSARAANTGELFF.

The chain employs TRBV11-3 and TRBJ2-7, with D perhaps matching TRBD2 (5 bases). The ends were cut back, 4 bases at V and 3 bases at J, with 16 bases in the middle. This CDR3 is 15 amino acids long. The germline V gene encodes CDR1 SGHNT and CDR2 YENEEA. The CDR3 region has the DNA TGTGCCAGCAGCTCGAGGGTAGTAGGAAACTACGAGCAGTACTTC. Its translation: CASSSRVVGNYEQYF.

This clone showed up just a few times. Other DNA variants within this sample encode the same CDR3. This sequence joins TRBV5-1 and TRBJ2-2; tentative D call: TRBD1 (6 bases). This CDR3 has 15 amino acids. Germline CDR1 SGHRS, CDR2 YFSETQ. V lost 5 bases, J lost 0 bases, and 11 bases lay in between. The CDR3 spells CASSLGTPNTGELFF. The CDR3 DNA sequence: TGCGCCAGCAGTCTCGGGACACCGAACACCGGGGAGCTGTTTTTT.

CDR3 residues: CASSLKHGGGTEAFF. As DNA, the CDR3 is TGTGCCAGCAGTTTAAAGCACGGGGGAGGGACTGAAGCTTTCTTT. The chain has TRBV27 and TRBJ1-1, with D possibly being TRBD1 (5 bases). The ends were cut back, 2 bases at V and 5 bases at J, with 15 bases in the middle. The germline CDR1 and CDR2 sequences are MNHEY and SMNVEV (reference sequence). The CDR3 sequence is 15 residues long.

This clone came up a few times. The V and J genes are TRBV6-6 and TRBJ1-5; no clear D. In germline, CDR1 is MNHNY, CDR2 SVGAGI (reference sequence). CDR3 length equals 12 residues. Deletions cut 8 bases from V and 5 bases from J, with 10 bases between. CDR3 sequence (DNA): TGTGCCAGCTCCTCAAGCGATCAGCCCCAGCATTTT. It encodes CASSSSDQPQHF.

The J gene is TRBJ2-5, the V gene TRBV30; D call uncertain. The DNA end favors TRBJ2-7, so the J call may be wrong. Germline lookup yields CDR1 GTSNPN and CDR2 SVGIG (reference sequence). This CDR3 has 10 amino acids. The CDR3 protein is CAWGIYEQYF. CDR3 coding DNA: TGTGCCTGGGGAATCTACGAGCAGTACTTC.

This clone was counted a single time. J is TRBJ1-1 and V is TRBV6-5; unclear D gene. The V and J ends lost 5 bases and 0 bases respectively, with 7 bases between them. Germline CDR1 MNHEY, CDR2 SVGAGI. This CDR3 is 13 amino acids long. CDR3 amino acids: CASSRHVNTEAFF. In nucleotides, the CDR3 is TGTGCCAGCAGTAGACACGTGAACACTGAAGCTTTCTTT.

The J gene is TRBJ2-7, the V gene TRBV28, with D uncertain. CDR1 and CDR2 from the germline V gene are MDHEN and SYDVKM. V dropped 4 bases and J dropped 6 bases, with 13 bases sitting between them. The CDR3 runs to 13 residues. CDR3 nucleotide sequence: TGTGCCAGCAGTTCCTCGAATGCACGCGAGCAGTACTTC. Translating gives CASSSSNAREQYF.

J is TRBJ1-5 and V is TRBV30, with a weak D call TRBD1 (6 bases). The germline V gene has CDR1 GTSNPN and CDR2 SVGIG (reference sequence). The V end lost 2 bases, the J end lost 4 bases, and 9 bases lay between the germline ends. There are 13 residues in the CDR3. This CDR3 reads CAWSTQGNQPQHF. The DNA for the CDR3 is TGTGCCTGGAGTACACAGGGAAATCAGCCCCAGCATTTT. Filled out from reference TRBV30 and TRBJ1-5, the complete variable domain reads SQTIHQWPATLVQPVGSPLSLECTVEGTSNPNLYWYRQAAGRGLQLLFYSVGIGQISSEVPQNLSASRPQDRQFILSSKKLLLSDSGFYLCAWSTQGNQPQHFGDGTRLSIL.

This clone was seen more than once but under ten times. The genes are TRBV7-9 and TRBJ1-4; D unresolved. V lost 6 bases to trimming and J lost 0 bases, with 11 bases between them. This CDR3 has 15 amino acids. CDR1 SEHNR and CDR2 FQNEAQ come from the germline V gene (reference sequence). For the CDR3, the DNA is TGTGCCAGCAGTGGTGACCCGGCAACTAATGAAAAACTGTTTTTT. Protein sequence: CASSGDPATNEKLFF.

This clone was picked up one time. The sample has other DNA sequences that encode this CDR3 too. The V gene is TRBV12-5, the J gene TRBJ2-1, with 11 bases lining up with TRBD2. Trimming took 6 bases from V and 8 from J; bases not matched to a gene: 3. Germline assignment: CDR1 LGHNT and CDR2 FRNRAP. This CDR3 is 13 amino acids long. The CDR3 reads CASGLAGGHEQFF. The CDR3 coding sequence is TGTGCTAGTGGGCTAGCGGGAGGTCATGAGCAGTTCTTC.

The chain joins TRBV6-5 to TRBJ1-5, with D hard to call. Trimming stripped 2 bases from V and 2 bases from J, with 7 bases between. The CDR3 runs to 14 residues. The germline CDR1 and CDR2 sequences are MNHEY and SVGAGI. For the CDR3, the DNA is TGTGCCAGCAGTTACGGGTGGGGCAATCAGCCCCAGCATTTT. Translating it yields CASSYGWGNQPQHF.